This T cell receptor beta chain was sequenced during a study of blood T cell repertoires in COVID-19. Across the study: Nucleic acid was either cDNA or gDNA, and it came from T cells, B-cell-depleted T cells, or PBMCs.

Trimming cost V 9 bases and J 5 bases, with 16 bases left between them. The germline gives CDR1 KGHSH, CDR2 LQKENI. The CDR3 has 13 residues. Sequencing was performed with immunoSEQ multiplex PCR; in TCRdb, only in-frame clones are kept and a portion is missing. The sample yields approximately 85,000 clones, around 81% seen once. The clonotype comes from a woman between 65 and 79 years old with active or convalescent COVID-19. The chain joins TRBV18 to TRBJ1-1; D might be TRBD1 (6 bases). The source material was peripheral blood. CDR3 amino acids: CASLQGLGTEAFF. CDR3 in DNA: TGTGCCAGTCTCCAGGGGCTGGGGACTGAAGCTTTCTTT.